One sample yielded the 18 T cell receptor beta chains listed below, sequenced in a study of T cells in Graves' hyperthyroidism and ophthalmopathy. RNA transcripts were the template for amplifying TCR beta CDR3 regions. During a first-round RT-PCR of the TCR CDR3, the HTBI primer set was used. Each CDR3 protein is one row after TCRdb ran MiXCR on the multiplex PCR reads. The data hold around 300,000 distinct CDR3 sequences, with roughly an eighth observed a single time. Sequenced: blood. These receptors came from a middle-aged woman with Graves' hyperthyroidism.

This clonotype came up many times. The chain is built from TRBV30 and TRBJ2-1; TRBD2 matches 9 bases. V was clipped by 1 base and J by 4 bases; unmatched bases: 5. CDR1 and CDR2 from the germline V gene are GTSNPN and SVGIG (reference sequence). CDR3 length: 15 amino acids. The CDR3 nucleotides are TGTGCCTGGAGTGCGAGCGGGAGGCTATACAATGAGCAGTTCTTC. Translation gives CAWSASGRLYNEQFF.

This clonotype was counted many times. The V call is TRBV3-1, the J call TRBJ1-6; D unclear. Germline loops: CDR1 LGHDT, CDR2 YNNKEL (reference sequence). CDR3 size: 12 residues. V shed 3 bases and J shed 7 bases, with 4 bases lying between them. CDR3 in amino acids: CASSHRNSPLHF. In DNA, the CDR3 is TGTGCCAGCAGCCACAGGAATTCACCCCTCCACTTT.

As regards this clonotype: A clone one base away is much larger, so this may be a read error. The CDR3, as DNA: TGCGACAGCAGCGCGGGGACACCCGGTCATACTGAAGCTTTCTTT. Translating it yields CDSSAGTPGHTEAFF. This chain connects TRBV5-1 to TRBJ1-1, with D perhaps TRBD1 (6 bases). The CDR3 covers 15 residues. Germline V gives CDR1 SGHRS, CDR2 YFSETQ.

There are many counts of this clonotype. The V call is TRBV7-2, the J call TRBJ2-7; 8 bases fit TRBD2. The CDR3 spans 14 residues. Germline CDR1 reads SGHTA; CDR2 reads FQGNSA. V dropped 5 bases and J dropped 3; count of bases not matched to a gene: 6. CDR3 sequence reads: CASSRPTSVYEQYF. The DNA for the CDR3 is TGTGCCAGCAGCCGACCGACTAGCGTCTACGAGCAGTACTTC.

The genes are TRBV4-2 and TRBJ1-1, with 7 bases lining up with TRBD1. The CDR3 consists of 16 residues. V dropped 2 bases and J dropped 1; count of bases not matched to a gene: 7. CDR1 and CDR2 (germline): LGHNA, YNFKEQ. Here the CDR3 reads CASSQRQGAGNTEAFF. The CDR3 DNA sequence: TGTGCCAGCAGCCAACGACAGGGTGCTGGGAACACTGAAGCTTTCTTT.

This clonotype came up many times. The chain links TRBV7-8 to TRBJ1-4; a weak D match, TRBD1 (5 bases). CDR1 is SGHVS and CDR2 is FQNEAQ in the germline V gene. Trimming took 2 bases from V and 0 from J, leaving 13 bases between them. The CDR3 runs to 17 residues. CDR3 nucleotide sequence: TGTGCCAGCAGCTTAACGCAGGGCCTCTCAACTAATGAAAAACTGTTTTTT. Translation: CASSLTQGLSTNEKLFF.

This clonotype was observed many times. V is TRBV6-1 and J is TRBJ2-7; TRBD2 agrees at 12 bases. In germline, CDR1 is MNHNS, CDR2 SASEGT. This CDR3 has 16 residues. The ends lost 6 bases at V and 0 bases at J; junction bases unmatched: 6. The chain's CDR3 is CASSSGLAGSSYEQYF. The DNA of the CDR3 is TGTGCCAGCAGCTCCGGACTAGCGGGAAGCTCCTACGAGCAGTACTTC.

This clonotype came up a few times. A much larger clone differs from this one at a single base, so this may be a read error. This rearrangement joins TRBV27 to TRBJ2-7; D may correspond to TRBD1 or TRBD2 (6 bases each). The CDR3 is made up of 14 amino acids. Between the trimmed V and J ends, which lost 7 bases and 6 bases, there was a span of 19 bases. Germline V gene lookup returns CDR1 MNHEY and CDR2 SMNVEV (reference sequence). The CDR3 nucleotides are TGTGCCAGCAATCCACCGGGACTGGGGGCCGAGCAGTACTTC. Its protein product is CASNPPGLGAEQYF.

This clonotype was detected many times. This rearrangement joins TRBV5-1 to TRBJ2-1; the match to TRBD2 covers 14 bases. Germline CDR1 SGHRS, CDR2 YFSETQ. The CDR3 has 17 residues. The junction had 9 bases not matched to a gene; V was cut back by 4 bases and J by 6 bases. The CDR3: CASSTGTSGSGINEQFF. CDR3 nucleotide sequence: TGCGCCAGCAGCACCGGGACTAGCGGGAGTGGGATCAATGAGCAGTTCTTC.

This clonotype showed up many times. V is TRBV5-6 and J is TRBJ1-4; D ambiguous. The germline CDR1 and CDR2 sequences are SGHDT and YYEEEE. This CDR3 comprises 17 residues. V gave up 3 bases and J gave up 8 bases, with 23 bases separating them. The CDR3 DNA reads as TGTGCCAGCAGCTCCCGGCGGGAGGGCGAGATCTCAGAAAAACTGTTTTTT. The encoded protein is CASSSRREGEISEKLFF.

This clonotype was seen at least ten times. The CDR3 loop is CSAREDRGRGDTQYF. CDR3 DNA sequence: TGCAGTGCTAGAGAGGACAGGGGGCGAGGAGATACGCAGTATTTT. The chain joins TRBV20-1 to TRBJ2-3, with 11 nucleotides matching TRBD1. J gave up 5 bases and V 0 bases, and 4 bases lay outside the gene matches. CDR1 is DFQATT, CDR2 SNEGSKA, per germline (reference sequence). CDR3 length: 15 residues.

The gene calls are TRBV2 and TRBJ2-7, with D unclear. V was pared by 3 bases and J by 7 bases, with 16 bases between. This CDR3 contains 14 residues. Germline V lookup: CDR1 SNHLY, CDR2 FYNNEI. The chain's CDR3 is CASSEMAAIGEQYF. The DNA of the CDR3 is TGTGCCAGCAGTGAGATGGCAGCCATCGGAGAGCAGTACTTC.

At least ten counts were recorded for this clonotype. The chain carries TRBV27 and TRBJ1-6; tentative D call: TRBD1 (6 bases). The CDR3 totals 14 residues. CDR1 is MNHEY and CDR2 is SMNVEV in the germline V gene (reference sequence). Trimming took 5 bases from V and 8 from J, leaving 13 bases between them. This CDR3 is CASSPDRLYSPLHF. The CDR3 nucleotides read TGTGCCAGCAGTCCAGACAGGCTATATTCACCCCTCCACTTT.

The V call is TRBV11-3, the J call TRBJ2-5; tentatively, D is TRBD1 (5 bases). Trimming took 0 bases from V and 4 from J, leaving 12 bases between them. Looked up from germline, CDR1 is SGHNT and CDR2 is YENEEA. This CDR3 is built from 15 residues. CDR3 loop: CASSLECRVGETQYF. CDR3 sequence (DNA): TGTGCCAGCAGCTTAGAATGCAGGGTCGGAGAGACCCAGTACTTC. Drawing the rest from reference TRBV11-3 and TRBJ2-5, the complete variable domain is EAGVVQSPRYKIIEKKQPVAFWCNPISGHNTLYWYLQNLGQGPELLIRYENEEAVDDSQLPKDRFSAERLKGVDSTLKIQPAELGDSAVYLCASSLECRVGETQYFGPGTRLLVL.

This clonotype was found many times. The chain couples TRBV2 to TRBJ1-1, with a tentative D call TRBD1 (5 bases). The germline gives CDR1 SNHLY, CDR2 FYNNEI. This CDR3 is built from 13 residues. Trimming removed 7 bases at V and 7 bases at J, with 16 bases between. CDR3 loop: CASTRSGSGEAFF. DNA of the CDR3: TGTGCCAGCACTAGATCAGGGTCGGGTGAAGCTTTCTTT.

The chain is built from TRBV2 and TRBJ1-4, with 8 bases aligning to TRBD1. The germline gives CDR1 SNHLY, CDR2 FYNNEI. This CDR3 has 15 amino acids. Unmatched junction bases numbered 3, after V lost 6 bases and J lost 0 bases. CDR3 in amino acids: CASRQGGATNEKLFF. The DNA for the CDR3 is TGTGCCAGCAGACAGGGGGGGGCAACTAATGAAAAACTGTTTTTT.

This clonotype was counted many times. CDR3 coding DNA: TGCAGTGCTAGTGGCGGGGGTAATGAAAAACTGTTTTTT. It is translated as CSASGGGNEKLFF. The chain is built from TRBV20-1 and TRBJ1-4, with a possible D match to TRBD1 (5 bases). The germline V gene encodes CDR1 DFQATT and CDR2 SNEGSKA (reference sequence). The CDR3 consists of 13 residues. With 3 bases removed from V and 4 bases from J, the gap between germline ends came to 9 bases.

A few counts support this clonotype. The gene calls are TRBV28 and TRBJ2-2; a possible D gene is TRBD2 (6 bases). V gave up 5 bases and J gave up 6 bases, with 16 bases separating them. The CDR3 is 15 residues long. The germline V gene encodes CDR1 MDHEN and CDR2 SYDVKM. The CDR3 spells CASSPLGGNPGELFF. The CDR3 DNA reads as TGTGCCAGCAGTCCTCTGGGGGGAAACCCCGGGGAGCTGTTTTTT.